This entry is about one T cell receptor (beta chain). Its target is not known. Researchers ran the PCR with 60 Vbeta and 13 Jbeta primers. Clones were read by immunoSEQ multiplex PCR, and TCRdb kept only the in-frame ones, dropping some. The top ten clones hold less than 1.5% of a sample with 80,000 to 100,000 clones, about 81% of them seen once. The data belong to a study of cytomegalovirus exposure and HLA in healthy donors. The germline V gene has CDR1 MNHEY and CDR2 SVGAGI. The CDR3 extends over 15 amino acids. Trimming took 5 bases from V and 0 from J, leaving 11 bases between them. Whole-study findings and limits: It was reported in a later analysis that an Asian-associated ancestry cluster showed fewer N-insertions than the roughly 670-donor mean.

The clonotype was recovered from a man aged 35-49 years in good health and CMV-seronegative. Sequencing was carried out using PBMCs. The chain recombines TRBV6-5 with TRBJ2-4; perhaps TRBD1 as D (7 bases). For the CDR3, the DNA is TGTGCCAGCAGTCCAGGGGGGTTAGCCAAAAACATTCAGTACTTC. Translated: CASSPGGLAKNIQYF.